This T cell receptor beta chain was recovered during a study of blood T cell repertoires in COVID-19. Background on the study: Sites across the United States, Italy and Spain contributed samples from acute and convalescent COVID-19. T cells, B-cell-depleted T cells, or PBMCs supplied cDNA or gDNA.

Per the original data handling: Using reference gene primer amplification, nucleated cell counts were estimated. Profiling relied on immunoSEQ multiplex PCR, and the TCRdb table lists in-frame clones only, not all of them. That table gives V, J and clone size, and the DNA gave D and trimming. This table has over 150,000 clones, around four fifths appearing once. Germline assignment: CDR1 MNHEY and CDR2 SVGAGI. V lost 7 bases, J lost 1 base, and 13 bases lay in between. CDR3 length: 14 residues. This chain links TRBV6-5 with TRBJ1-2, with D possibly being TRBD1 (6 bases). This clonotype originated in a human donor with acute or convalescent COVID-19. The donor label of this sample is uncertain. Sequenced sample: peripheral blood. The CDR3 loop is CASTDRTNNYGYTF. CDR3 bases: TGTGCCAGCACCGACAGGACCAATAACTATGGCTACACCTTC.